The TCR beta chain described here comes from a study of blood T cell repertoires in COVID-19. Study in general: T cells, B-cell-depleted T cells, or PBMCs supplied cDNA or gDNA.

The protocol was immunoSEQ multiplex PCR, while the TCRdb copy is restricted to in-frame clones and leaves out a portion. The profile covers roughly 4,700 clones, with roughly 82% appearing a single time and around an eighth taken by the ten largest. This clone was seen a handful of times. The sequenced sample was peripheral blood. The source of this sequence is a man in his 70s with active COVID-19.

The CDR3 nucleotides read TGCAGTGCATTACACAGGGGGACCCAGTACTTC. It translates to CSALHRGTQYF. The chain links TRBV20-1 to TRBJ2-5; TRBD1 agrees at 7 bases. The CDR3 loop spans 11 amino acids. V gave up 6 bases and J gave up 7 bases; unmatched junction bases: 5. Per germline, CDR1 DFQATT and CDR2 SNEGSKA (reference sequence).